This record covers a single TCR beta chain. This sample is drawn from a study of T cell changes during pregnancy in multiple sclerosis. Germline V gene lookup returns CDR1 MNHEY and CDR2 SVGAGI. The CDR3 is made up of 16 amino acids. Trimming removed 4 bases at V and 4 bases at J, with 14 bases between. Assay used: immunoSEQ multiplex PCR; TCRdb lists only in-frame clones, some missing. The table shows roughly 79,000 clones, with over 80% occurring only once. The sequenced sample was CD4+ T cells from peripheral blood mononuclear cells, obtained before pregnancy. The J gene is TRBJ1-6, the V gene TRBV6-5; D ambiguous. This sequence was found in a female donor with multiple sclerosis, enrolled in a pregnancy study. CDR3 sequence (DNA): TGTGCCAGCAGTTCCCGGGGAATTTCTTATAATTCACCCCTCCACTTT. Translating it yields CASSSRGISYNSPLHF.